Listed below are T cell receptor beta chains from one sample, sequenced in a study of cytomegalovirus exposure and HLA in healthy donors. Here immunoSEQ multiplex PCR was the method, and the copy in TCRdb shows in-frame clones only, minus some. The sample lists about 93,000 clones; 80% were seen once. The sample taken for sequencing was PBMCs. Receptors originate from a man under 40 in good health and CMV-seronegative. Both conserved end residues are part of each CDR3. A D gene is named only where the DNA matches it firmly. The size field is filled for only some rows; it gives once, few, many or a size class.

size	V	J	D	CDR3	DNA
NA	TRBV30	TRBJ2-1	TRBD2	CAWSLRLASNEQFF	TGTGCCTGGAGTTTAAGACTAGCGAGCAATGAGCAGTTCTTC
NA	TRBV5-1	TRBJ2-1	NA	CASSFGQNNEQFF	TGCGCCAGCAGCTTTGGACAGAACAATGAGCAGTTCTTC
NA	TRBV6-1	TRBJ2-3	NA	CASSPQGLESDTQYF	TGTGCCAGCAGTCCCCAGGGTTTGGAGTCAGATACGCAGTATTTT
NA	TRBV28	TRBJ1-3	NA	CASSLRVRGNTIYF	TGTGCCAGCAGTTTGAGGGTGAGGGGAAACACCATATATTTT
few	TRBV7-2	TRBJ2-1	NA	CASSFDRRALSSYNEQFF	TGTGCCAGCAGCTTCGATCGGAGAGCCCTGTCCTCTTACAATGAGCAGTTCTTC
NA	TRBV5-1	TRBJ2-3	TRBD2	CASSLAASGYTDTQYF	TGCGCCAGCAGCTTGGCGGCTAGCGGATACACAGATACGCAGTATTTT
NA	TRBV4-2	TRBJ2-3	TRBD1	CASSQDRGGQGARGTQYF	TGTGCCAGCAGCCAGGACCGGGGCGGACAGGGGGCGAGGGGTACGCAGTATTTT
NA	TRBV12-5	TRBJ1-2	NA	CASVISGTHGYTF	TGTGCTAGTGTGATATCCGGGACACATGGCTACACCTTC
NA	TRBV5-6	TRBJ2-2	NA	CASSLTTTNTGELFF	TGTGCCAGCAGCTTAACGACTACGAACACCGGGGAGCTGTTTTTT
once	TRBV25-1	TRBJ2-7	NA	CASSPSAGVSSYEQYF	TGTGCCAGCAGTCCCTCTGCAGGCGTCAGCTCCTACGAGCAGTACTTC
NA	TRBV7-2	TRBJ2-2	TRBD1	CASSFFSGGRTGELFF	TGTGCCAGCAGCTTCTTCTCAGGGGGCCGAACCGGGGAGCTGTTTTTT
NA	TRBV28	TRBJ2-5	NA	CASSSDQETQYF	TGTGCCAGCAGTTCCGACCAAGAGACCCAGTACTTC
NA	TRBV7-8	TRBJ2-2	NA	CASSLSVRGSITIVTGELFF	TGTGCCAGCAGCTTATCAGTACGGGGATCCATTACTATAGTAACCGGGGAGCTGTTTTTT
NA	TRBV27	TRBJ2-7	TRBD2	CASSLTSGYSYEQYF	TGTGCCAGCAGTCTGACTAGCGGTTACTCCTACGAGCAGTACTTC
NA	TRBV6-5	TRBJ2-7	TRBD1	CASSYQQGHAYEQYF	TGTGCCAGCAGTTACCAACAGGGGCATGCCTACGAGCAGTACTTC
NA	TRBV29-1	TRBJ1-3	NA	CSVEIRDSGNTIYF	TGCAGCGTTGAAATCCGGGATTCTGGAAACACCATATATTTT
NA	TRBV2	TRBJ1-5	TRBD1	CASSVTGDRNQPQHF	TGTGCCAGCAGTGTAACAGGGGATCGCAATCAGCCCCAGCATTTT
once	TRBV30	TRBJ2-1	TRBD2	CAGGLADNEQFF	TGTGCCGGAGGGCTAGCGGACAATGAGCAGTTCTTC
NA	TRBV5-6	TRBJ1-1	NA	CASSLASDTEAFF	TGTGCCAGCAGCTTGGCCTCGGACACTGAAGCTTTCTTT
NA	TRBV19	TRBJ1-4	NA	CASSTSEKLFF	TGTGCCAGTAGTACGTCGGAAAAACTGTTTTTT
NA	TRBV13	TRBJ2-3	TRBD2	CASSLRLAGSADTQYF	TGTGCCAGCAGCTTAAGGTTAGCGGGATCGGCAGATACGCAGTATTTT
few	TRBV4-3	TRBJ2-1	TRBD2	CASSQALIGTSGFSSYNEQFF	TGCGCCAGCAGCCAAGCCCTCATCGGGACTAGCGGGTTTAGCTCCTACAATGAGCAGTTCTTC
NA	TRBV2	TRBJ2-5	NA	CADGLQETQYF	TGTGCCGACGGACTGCAAGAGACCCAGTACTTC